This entry concerns a single T cell receptor beta chain. No antigen is known for it. The data were obtained in a study of cytomegalovirus exposure and HLA in healthy donors. PCR amplification relied on 60 Vbeta primers (plus 13 Jbeta primers). Profiling relied on immunoSEQ multiplex PCR, and the TCRdb table lists in-frame clones only, not all of them. The sample records 150,000 or so clones, 75% to 90% being singletons. The CDR3 spans 12 residues. The V gene lost 10 bases and the J gene lost 7 bases, with 14 bases spanning the gap. The germline CDR1 and CDR2 sequences are MNHEY and SVGAGI. The study's findings and limits: As confirmed in vitro, a few CMV-associated chains were specific for CMV antigens. Productive rates of about 87% or about 30% were seen for most TCR beta V segments in an earlier analysis.

Source material: PBMCs. The receptor was isolated from a man in his forties or fifties in good health and CMV-seropositive. The genes are TRBV6-5 and TRBJ2-1; D may be TRBD2 (6 bases). The CDR3 protein is CATGRFGNEQFF. The CDR3 region has the DNA TGTGCCACCGGGAGATTCGGTAATGAGCAGTTCTTC.